This T cell receptor beta chain stems from a study of post-analysis software for immune sequencing data. The overall study: Relapsing-remitting, secondary progressive and progressive-relapsing multiple sclerosis were all included among the disease courses.

Points on this clonotype: Its target is unknown.

General study points: There were five or six TRBV segments more frequent in patients than controls, and TRBV5-6, TRBV5-1 and TRBV20-1 were among them. Those with multiple sclerosis, the patient group, showed significantly lower normalized Chao1 diversity than controls. F measure showed strong co-clustering of same-batch samples.

J lost 2 bases, V lost 2 bases, and 6 bases had no gene match. Germline V gene data show CDR1 as MNHEY and CDR2 as SVGAGI. There are 15 residues in the CDR3. The authors incorporated unique molecular identifiers into the TCR beta cDNA libraries. TCRdb fed the PCR reads into MiXCR, producing one record per CDR3 protein. The sample has some 690,000 distinct CDR3 sequences, approximately 60% seen once; the top ten hold approximately 10%. Sequencing was performed on blood. The chain employs TRBV6-5 and TRBJ2-7, with TRBD1 matching 7 bases. The sequence was collected from a girl aged 2 to 9 with multiple sclerosis. Written as DNA, the CDR3 is TGTGCCAGCAGTTACGACGGGACAGCAACCTACGAGCAGTACTTC. Protein sequence: CASSYDGTATYEQYF.